This is a list of T cell receptor beta chains from one sample in a study of monozygotic twins with inflammatory bowel disease. Using the 5' RACE reads, TCRdb records one entry per CDR3 protein without DNA. This sample's table reports approximately 330,000 distinct CDR3 sequences. Sequenced material: blood. The receptors were gathered from a human donor with ulcerative colitis or Crohn's disease, or a healthy co-twin of an affected twin (not recorded which). CDR3s include the opening cysteine and the closing phenylalanine or tryptophan.

>TRBJ1-6|TRBV3-1
CASSPTGEIGPLHF
>TRBJ2-3|TRBV20-1
CSAFGTSGWRDTQYF
>TRBJ2-7|TRBV18
CASSPVPSLTYEQYF
>TRBJ2-7|TRBV4-1
CASSQVLGDRTYEQYF
>TRBJ2-1|TRBV5-6
CASSRGLAGLYNEQFF
>TRBJ2-7|TRBV28
CASSWTASGTYEQYF
>TRBJ2-1|TRBV4-2
CASSQVMMLGTGINEQFF
>TRBJ2-7|TRBV6-2/TRBV6-3
CASRDRTYEQYF
>TRBJ2-7|TRBV7-2
CASSSGRYEQYF
>TRBJ2-7|TRBV5-1
CASSLGLAGAKAYEQYF
>TRBJ1-5|TRBV20-1
CSARDDRNQPQHF
>TRBJ1-2|TRBV11-3
CASSLGGIRSNYGYTF
>TRBJ1-5|TRBV19
CASSIVGVRQPQHF
>TRBJ2-1|TRBV7-9
CASSLAGGMLTNEQFF
>TRBJ2-1|TRBV19
CASSDTSTANEQFF
>TRBJ2-7|TRBV6-5
CASSYSMVRVSPSYEQYF
>TRBJ2-1|TRBV10-3
CAIGQSDPRDNEQFF
>TRBJ2-2|TRBV9
CASSEGRLNTGELFF
>TRBJ2-3|TRBV29-1
CSVEGGLAADTDTQYF
>TRBJ2-1|TRBV7-6
CASSLPRTGGFDEQFF
>TRBJ2-5|TRBV11-2
CASSFTGKKETQYF
>TRBJ1-5|TRBV19
CASTQIAGTGAQPQHF
>TRBJ2-2|TRBV5-4
CASSLYGRVGGALRFTNTGELFF
>TRBJ2-6|TRBV29-1
CSIDERGGNGANVLTF
>TRBJ2-1|TRBV20-1
CSGGKGNEQFF
>TRBJ1-3|TRBV28
CASSFQDTNTIYF
>TRBJ2-3|TRBV5-1
CASSLDVQGAGSTDTQYF
>TRBJ1-2|TRBV5-5
CASSFRRASSVSYGYTF